Following are 15 T cell receptor beta chains from one sample sequenced in a study of glioma-infiltrating T cells. Using RNA template, CDR3s of TCR alpha and beta were amplified with iRepertoire arm-PCR. TCRdb ran MiXCR on the multiplex PCR reads and lists one entry per CDR3 protein. This sample has about 180,000 distinct CDR3 sequences, with around 42% found just once. Sequenced sample: glioma tissue, nonneoplastic brain tissue, or PBMCs (not recorded which). These receptors were collected from a human donor with low-grade glioma or glioblastoma, undergoing nonglioma brain surgery, or in good health (not recorded which).

V gene TRBV20-1 combines with J gene TRBJ2-1; TRBD1 matches at 7 bases. Trimming cost V 1 base and J 14 bases; bases outside gene matches: 11. Germline V lookup: CDR1 DFQATT, CDR2 SNEGSKA (reference sequence). The CDR3 is made up of 13 amino acids. For the CDR3, the DNA is TGCAGTGCTAGAGTGGACAGGCTTAACGAGAAGTTCTTC. Translating gives CSARVDRLNEKFF.

A note on this clonotype: The junction and the germline gene differ at one end; a read error may be behind it. The gene calls are TRBV28 and TRBJ1-1; weak D call: TRBD1 (5 bases). This CDR3 contains 11 residues. CDR1 and CDR2 from the germline V gene are MDHEN and SYDVKM. The CDR3 DNA reads as TGTGCCAGTTTGGGAGGGGCCGAAGCTTTATTT. Its protein is CASLGGAEALF.

This clonotype was observed a handful of times. The J gene is TRBJ2-5, the V gene TRBV11-3; weak D call: TRBD2 (5 bases). CDR1 is SGHNT, CDR2 YENEEA, per germline. V dropped 4 bases and J dropped 3 bases, with 9 bases sitting between them. This CDR3 is built from 13 residues. The DNA for the CDR3 is TGTGCCAGCAGCTCTGAGGGAGAAGAGACCCAGTACTTC. It encodes CASSSEGEETQYF.

On this clonotype itself: One end of the junction fails to match germline, which may point to a read error. V usage is TRBV4-1 and J usage is TRBJ2-7; the D gene is possibly TRBD1 (6 bases). Germline V gene lookup returns CDR1 MGHRA and CDR2 YSYEKL. The CDR3 consists of 16 residues. The CDR3 nucleotides are TGCGCCAGCAGCCAAGATTTGGTACAGGGAACCTACCAGCAGTACTTC. It is translated as CASSQDLVQGTYQQYF.

This clonotype was picked up one time. In this CDR3 the conserved last residue, phenylalanine or tryptophan, is missing, so a read error is likely. CDR3 amino acids: CASSLDQAASYNEQFL. In DNA, the CDR3 is TGTGCCAGCAGCTTAGACCAAGCGGCCTCCTACAATGAGCAGTTCCTC. The chain couples TRBV7-6 to TRBJ2-1, with TRBD2 as a possible D gene (5 bases). V was trimmed by 1 base and J by 0 bases, leaving 10 bases between them. The CDR3 has 16 residues. Germline loops: CDR1 SGHVS, CDR2 FNYEAQ.

The genes are TRBV2 and TRBJ2-7; 7 bases are shared with TRBD2. V lost 6 bases to trimming and J lost 3 bases; unmatched junction nucleotides: 11. The CDR3 is 15 residues long. The V gene's germline CDR1 is SNHLY and CDR2 FYNNEI. This CDR3 reads CASRVRLADDYEQYF. DNA of the CDR3: TGTGCCAGCAGGGTCAGGCTAGCGGATGACTACGAGCAGTACTTC.

In this sample, this clonotype turned up many times. J is TRBJ1-1 and V is TRBV28; the match to TRBD1 covers 7 bases. Germline lookup yields CDR1 MDHEN and CDR2 SYDVKM. Germline trimming cut 6 bases from V and 5 bases from J; bases unmatched to any gene: 12. The CDR3 contains 15 residues. DNA for the CDR3: TGTGCCAGCAGCAATAGACAGGGTGTTATGACTGAAGCTTTCTTT. Protein sequence: CASSNRQGVMTEAFF.

The chain combines TRBV19 with TRBJ2-1; 9 bases are a match to TRBD2. Germline CDR1 and CDR2: LNHDA and SQIVND (reference sequence). CDR3 length: 14 residues. V lost 8 bases and J lost 3; bases outside the gene matches: 5. The CDR3 region has the DNA TGTGCCAGTGGAGCGGGGGGATTCTACAATGAGCAGTTCTTC. Translation gives CASGAGGFYNEQFF.

The V call is TRBV6-9, the J call TRBJ2-3; TRBD1 matches 7 bases. The CDR3 runs 15 residues. Germline V gene sequence: CDR1 MNHGY, CDR2 SVAAGI. V lost 4 bases and J lost 6; bases outside the gene matches: 10. CDR3 residues: CASSCTTTGLDTQYF. The DNA of the CDR3 is TGTGCCAGCAGTTGTACCACGACAGGGCTCGATACGCAGTATTTT.

The CDR3 reads CASSIHGTSLRGATEAFF. Written as DNA, the CDR3 is TGTGCCAGCAGCATTCACGGGACATCTCTCAGAGGGGCCACTGAAGCTTTCTTT. The gene calls are TRBV27 and TRBJ1-1; a possible D gene is TRBD1 (6 bases). This CDR3 is 18 amino acids long. The germline gives CDR1 MNHEY, CDR2 SMNVEV (reference sequence). The ends were cut back, 6 bases at V and 4 bases at J, with 27 bases in the middle.

With respect to this clonotype: A much larger clone sits a single nucleotide away, making a read error possible. V is TRBV2 and J is TRBJ1-2, with D unresolved. Germline V lookup: CDR1 SNHLY, CDR2 FYNNEI. CDR3 size: 10 residues. The CDR3 sequence is CASSVGGYSF. DNA of the CDR3: TGTGCCAGCAGTGTGGGAGGCTACAGCTTC.

About this clonotype: The conserved final phenylalanine or tryptophan is absent from the CDR3, which likely points to a read error. The chain couples TRBV7-2 to TRBJ2-3; the match to TRBD2 covers 7 bases. Per the germline V gene, CDR1 is SGHTA and CDR2 is FQGNSA. This CDR3 comprises 16 residues. CDR3 nucleotides: TGTGCCTGCAGCTTTCTGACGGGAGGAGCGGCCGATACGCAGTATTTA. Translating it yields CACSFLTGGAADTQYL.

The chain employs TRBV12-5 and TRBJ2-5; no firm D call. Germline V gene lookup returns CDR1 LGHNT and CDR2 FRNRAP. Trimming cost V 3 bases and J 4 bases, with 18 bases left between them. This CDR3 is 16 amino acids long. The CDR3 nucleotides read TGTGCTAGTGGTTTTTTCCTTGCGAGTTCCGGAGAGACCCAGTACTTC. Protein sequence: CASGFFLASSGETQYF.

The J gene is TRBJ2-2, the V gene TRBV2; 10 nucleotides align to TRBD2. The junction had 6 bases not matched to a gene; V was cut back by 6 bases and J by 5 bases. This CDR3 has 15 residues. CDR1 SNHLY and CDR2 FYNNEI come from the germline V gene. The CDR3 DNA is TGTGCCAGCAGATTAGCGGGAGGTACAACCGGGGAGCTGTTTTTT. This gives the protein CASRLAGGTTGELFF.

Remarks on this clonotype: The CDR3 end shows no conserved phenylalanine or tryptophan, and so a read error is likely. No DNA is shown, since the ends of the CDR3 on it are uncertain; the CDR3 is the one TCRdb lists. The CDR3 is CASSENSGKLRS. The rearrangement uses TRBV2 and TRBJ2-1; the table's TRBD2 call for D was not verified on the DNA. The CDR3 is 12 amino acids in total, end residues counted. Per germline, CDR1 SNHLY and CDR2 FYNNEI.